This T cell receptor beta chain stems from a study of shared clonotypes between healthy human individuals. Study-wide points: Shared clonotypes: 4.5% to 5% naive CD4, 3.5% to 4% naive CD8, over 2% memory CD4, approximately 0.37% memory CD8. Larger richness was generally estimated for naive than memory subsets.

In regard to this clone: Antigen specificity is unknown.

Once extracted for a subset, genomic DNA was divided evenly among several immunoSEQ plates. Data came from immunoSEQ multiplex PCR; TCRdb stores just in-frame clones and leaves some out. The profile shows around 370,000 clones, approximately 96% of them singletons. The source is a man aged 25 to 45 in good health. The sample comprised memory CD8+ T cells sorted from blood. This sample's subset: CD45RO+ cells pooled with CCR7-negative TemRA cells.

In nucleotides, the CDR3 is TGTGCCAGCAGTTCAGGGGAGATGGAGACCCAGTACTTC. Translation: CASSSGEMETQYF. This chain uses TRBV28 with TRBJ2-5, with D maybe TRBD1 (6 bases). This CDR3 is built from 13 residues. V lost 4 bases and J 5 bases, leaving 11 bases between the germline ends. Germline CDR1 reads MDHEN; CDR2 reads SYDVKM.